The 28 T cell receptor beta chains below all came from one sample that was sequenced in a study of T-cell memory formation after mild COVID-19. A single record per CDR3 protein comes from TCRdb applying MiXCR to the 5' RACE reads. The sample has some 210,000 distinct CDR3 sequences; approximately 30% are singletons. Sequenced: PBMCs or a T cell subset sorted from them (not recorded which). The receptors originated from an adult woman who had mild COVID-19 (a few samples of this study predate the infection). Cell type and time point are not known.

This clonotype was picked up a small number of times. The V call is TRBV11-2, the J call TRBJ1-5; D not certain. Trimming removed 2 bases from V and 3 bases from J, with 5 bases in between. The CDR3 length is 13 residues. CDR1 and CDR2 (germline): SGHAT, FQNNGV. CDR3 DNA sequence: TGTGCCAGCAGCTTACACCTCAATCAGCCCCAGCATTTT. Translated: CASSLHLNQPQHF.

The J gene is TRBJ1-1, the V gene TRBV4-1, with D unresolved. Between the trimmed V and J ends, which lost 4 bases and 6 bases, there was a span of 9 bases. The V gene's germline CDR1 is MGHRA and CDR2 YSYEKL. The CDR3 runs to 12 residues. The CDR3 region is CASSPPHSEAFF. CDR3 sequence (DNA): TGCGCCAGCAGCCCCCCGCACTCTGAAGCTTTCTTT.

This clonotype was picked up a small number of times. The gene calls are TRBV4-3 and TRBJ2-7; maybe TRBD2 (5 bases). The CDR3 loop spans 15 amino acids. Germline assignment: CDR1 LGHNA and CDR2 YSLEER. The ends were cut back, 1 base at V and 0 bases at J, with 10 bases in the middle. The CDR3 DNA is TGCGCCAGCAGCCAAGTAGCGTCGAGCTCCTACGAGCAGTACTTC. This encodes CASSQVASSSYEQYF.

CDR3 nucleotide sequence: TGCAGTGCTGTGGGACAGGGGGGGTACGAGCAGTACTTC. This translates into CSAVGQGGYEQYF. The gene calls are TRBV20-1 and TRBJ2-7, with 11 bases fitting TRBD1. The J segment lost 4 bases and the V segment lost 5 bases, leaving 4 bases of the junction unmatched. This CDR3 contains 13 residues. Germline lookup yields CDR1 DFQATT and CDR2 SNEGSKA (reference sequence).

This chain connects TRBV29-1 to TRBJ2-3, with 9 bases fitting TRBD2. CDR3 size: 15 residues. V gave up 8 bases and J gave up 2 bases; unmatched junction bases: 11. Germline V gives CDR1 SQVTM, CDR2 ANQGSEA. This CDR3 is CSTRGLAGATDTQYF. The CDR3 DNA is TGCAGCACTCGGGGTTTAGCGGGGGCCACAGATACGCAGTATTTT.

This chain connects TRBV15 to TRBJ1-5; 7 bases match TRBD1. With V trimmed by 3 bases and J by 1 base, 3 bases remained unmatched. Germline assignment: CDR1 LNHNV and CDR2 YYDKDF (reference sequence). The CDR3 totals 15 residues. The CDR3 DNA reads TGTGCCACCAGCAGTGGACAGGCGAGCAATCAGCCCCAGCATTTT. It yields the protein CATSSGQASNQPQHF.

The chain combines TRBV6-6 with TRBJ2-7, with D unresolved. Trimming pared 7 bases from V and 2 bases from J, leaving 9 bases between. Germline V gene lookup returns CDR1 MNHNY and CDR2 SVGAGI (reference sequence). The CDR3 is made up of 12 amino acids. CDR3 sequence (DNA): TGTGCCAGCATCTCGGAGACCTACGAGCAGTACTTC. It codes for CASISETYEQYF.

The genes are TRBV7-9 and TRBJ2-1; D remains ambiguous. The V and J ends lost 7 bases and 4 bases respectively, with 17 bases between them. Germline CDR1 SEHNR, CDR2 FQNEAQ (reference sequence). This CDR3 is built from 15 residues. CDR3 sequence: CASNRAATLYNEQFF. In nucleotides, the CDR3 is TGTGCCAGCAACCGGGCCGCCACCCTGTACAATGAGCAGTTCTTC.

Only a few counts were recorded for this clonotype. The rearrangement joins TRBV3-1 to TRBJ1-3; possible D gene TRBD1, 5 bases. The CDR3 has 13 residues. Germline V CDR1 and CDR2: LGHDT, YNNKEL (reference sequence). V lost 2 bases and J 10 bases, leaving 12 bases between the germline ends. The CDR3 region has the DNA TGTGCCAGCAGCCAATCGGGACTGGGGACCATATATTTT. As protein: CASSQSGLGTIYF.

This clonotype has only a few counts. The CDR3 DNA sequence: TGTGCCAGCAGCTCACAACAGGGGGCACGGACTGAAGCTTTCTTT. It translates to CASSSQQGARTEAFF. V and J are TRBV7-6 and TRBJ1-1, with 9 bases identical to TRBD1. Per germline, CDR1 SGHVS and CDR2 FNYEAQ. Unmatched junction bases numbered 8, after V lost 4 bases and J lost 5 bases. CDR3 length: 15 amino acids. Together with reference TRBV7-6 and TRBJ1-1, the CDR3 gives the full variable domain: GAGVSQSPRYKVTKRGQDVALRCDPISGHVSLYWYRQALGQGPEFLTYFNYEAQQDKSGLPNDRFSAERPEGSISTLTIQRTEQRDSAMYRCASSSQQGARTEAFFGQGTRLTVV.

This CDR3 reads CASSFRMRRGVPHTEAFF. The DNA for the CDR3 is TGTGCCAGCAGCTTTCGGATGCGCAGGGGAGTACCCCACACTGAAGCTTTCTTT. J is TRBJ1-1 and V is TRBV7-2; possibly TRBD1 for D (6 bases). The CDR3 runs 18 residues. V lost 3 bases and J 3 bases, leaving 23 bases between the germline ends. Germline CDR1 is SGHTA and CDR2 is FQGNSA.

The rearrangement uses TRBV6-5 and TRBJ2-1; maybe TRBD1 (5 bases). CDR1 and CDR2 (germline): MNHEY, SVGAGI. This CDR3 comprises 14 residues. V lost 6 bases and J lost 3, with 12 bases in between. The CDR3 DNA sequence: TGTGCCAGCAGGCTAAGCAGGGTCTACAATGAGCAGTTCTTC. Its translation is CASRLSRVYNEQFF.

This clonotype was seen more than once but under ten times. V gene TRBV5-1 combines with J gene TRBJ2-7; D remains ambiguous. The CDR3 totals 18 residues. The V gene's germline CDR1 is SGHRS and CDR2 YFSETQ. The V end was cut by 0 bases, the J end by 7 bases, with 26 bases between. The CDR3, as DNA: TGCGCCAGCAGCTTGGGGTCGGTATTGGGCACGGCCCCGGAGGAGCAGTACTTC. Residues: CASSLGSVLGTAPEEQYF.

This clonotype was seen a handful of times. J is TRBJ1-1 and V is TRBV2; maybe TRBD1 (5 bases). The CDR3 is 14 residues long. From germline, CDR1 is SNHLY and CDR2 FYNNEI. Trimming took 7 bases from V and 8 from J, leaving 20 bases between them. This CDR3 is CASIEGFTGHEAFF. The DNA of the CDR3 is TGTGCCAGCATAGAGGGCTTCACAGGCCACGAAGCTTTCTTT.

This clonotype was counted many times. V is TRBV20-1 and J is TRBJ2-3, with 8 bases identical to TRBD2. Germline V gives CDR1 DFQATT, CDR2 SNEGSKA (reference sequence). CDR3 length: 14 residues. With V trimmed by 3 bases and J by 1 base, 3 bases remained unmatched. This chain's CDR3 is CSASSAGGTDTQYF. CDR3 nucleotides: TGCAGTGCTAGTTCAGCGGGGGGCACAGATACGCAGTATTTT.

The chain carries TRBV4-2 and TRBJ1-5, with D hard to call. Germline CDR1 LGHNA, CDR2 YNFKEQ. The V gene lost 4 bases and the J gene lost 4 bases, with 14 bases spanning the gap. CDR3 length equals 15 residues. The CDR3 coding sequence is TGTGCCAGCAGCCGGGCGGGATCCGCAAATCAGCCCCAGCATTTT. Translating gives CASSRAGSANQPQHF.

The V gene is TRBV4-1, the J gene TRBJ2-7, with 9 bases matching TRBD1. The CDR3 length is 14 residues. Per the germline V gene, CDR1 is MGHRA and CDR2 is YSYEKL. Trimming took 2 bases from V and 5 from J; bases not matched to a gene: 4. CDR3 nucleotide sequence: TGCGCCAGCAGCCAACCGGGACAGGGCAACGAGCAGTACTTC. It translates to CASSQPGQGNEQYF.

This chain connects TRBV30 to TRBJ2-1; 7 bases align to TRBD1. The germline V gene encodes CDR1 GTSNPN and CDR2 SVGIG (reference sequence). V lost 5 bases and J lost 0; bases outside the gene matches: 13. The CDR3 loop spans 17 amino acids. CDR3: CAWGGQSSLSSYNEQFF. DNA of the CDR3: TGTGCCTGGGGGGGACAGTCCAGCCTAAGCTCCTACAATGAGCAGTTCTTC.

This clonotype was seen a few times. The chain carries TRBV20-1 and TRBJ2-3; D uncertain. Trimming removed 0 bases from V and 0 bases from J, with 10 bases in between. The CDR3 runs 15 residues. The germline CDR1 and CDR2 sequences are DFQATT and SNEGSKA (reference sequence). CDR3 bases: TGCAGTGCTAGAGACCTGGACGGTAGCACAGATACGCAGTATTTT. Translation: CSARDLDGSTDTQYF.

This chain joins TRBV6-5 and TRBJ2-7; D is tentatively TRBD1 or TRBD2 (6 bases each). V was pared by 6 bases and J by 5 bases, with 23 bases between. The CDR3 is 16 amino acids. Germline V gene data show CDR1 as MNHEY and CDR2 as SVGAGI. For the CDR3, the DNA is TGTGCCAGCAGACGATCCAGCCCGGGGGCGCGCGACGAGCAGTACTTC. It yields the protein CASRRSSPGARDEQYF.

The chain links TRBV5-1 to TRBJ2-3, with D possibly TRBD1 on 5 matching bases. V was clipped by 7 bases and J by 2 bases, with 14 bases between them. The CDR3 covers 14 residues. CDR1 SGHRS and CDR2 YFSETQ come from the germline V gene. CDR3 sequence: CASYRSVPTDTQYF. In nucleotides, the CDR3 is TGCGCCAGCTACAGGTCGGTCCCCACAGATACGCAGTATTTT.

The V gene is TRBV5-1, the J gene TRBJ1-2, with 7 positions matching TRBD1. Germline loops: CDR1 SGHRS, CDR2 YFSETQ. CDR3 length: 14 amino acids. V trimming: 6 bases; J trimming: 4 bases; junction bases outside the gene matches: 9. CDR3 bases: TGCGCCAGCACCTCCTGGGGACAGAGCTATGGCTACACCTTC. It yields the protein CASTSWGQSYGYTF.

This clonotype was observed a handful of times. V and J are TRBV7-8 and TRBJ1-3; D is undetermined. This CDR3 has 17 residues. V was cut by 0 bases and J by 0 bases, with 12 bases left in between. Per germline, CDR1 SGHVS and CDR2 FQNEAQ. In nucleotides, the CDR3 is TGTGCCAGCAGCTTAGCGGGCAGCCTGAGCTCTGGAAACACCATATATTTT. This codes for CASSLAGSLSSGNTIYF. The full variable domain, rest sourced from reference TRBV7-8 and TRBJ1-3, is GAGVSQSPRYKVAKRGQDVALRCDPISGHVSLFWYQQALGQGPEFLTYFQNEAQLDKSGLPSDRFFAERPEGSVSTLKIQRTQQEDSAVYLCASSLAGSLSSGNTIYFGEGSWLTVV.

The chain carries TRBV5-1 and TRBJ2-1; D gene uncertain. Germline CDR1 and CDR2: SGHRS and YFSETQ. The CDR3 extends over 14 amino acids. Trimming stripped 0 bases from V and 0 bases from J, with 4 bases between. Here the CDR3 reads CASSLEFSYNEQFF. CDR3 DNA sequence: TGCGCCAGCAGCTTGGAGTTCTCCTACAATGAGCAGTTCTTC.

This clonotype was counted a few times. This rearrangement joins TRBV7-2 to TRBJ2-1; TRBD2 matches 9 bases. Germline CDR1 and CDR2: SGHTA and FQGNSA. This CDR3 spans 16 amino acids. V lost 5 bases to trimming and J lost 10 bases; unmatched junction nucleotides: 15. The CDR3 is CASSPRGTSSAPEQFF. CDR3 nucleotide sequence: TGTGCCAGCAGCCCCCGGGGGACTAGCTCGGCTCCCGAGCAGTTCTTC.

The V and J genes are TRBV24-1 and TRBJ1-2; no firm D call. The V and J ends lost 12 bases and 1 base respectively, with 17 bases between them. Germline lookup yields CDR1 KGHDR and CDR2 SFDVKD. The CDR3 runs 14 residues. The CDR3 nucleotides are TGTGCCCCGTCCCCGGTGAAATTTAACTATGGCTACACCTTC. Translated: CAPSPVKFNYGYTF.

Written as DNA, the CDR3 is TGTGCCAGCTCCTTGAAGATTGGCAGCCTGGAGCTGTTTTTT. This sequence encodes CASSLKIGSLELFF. The chain combines TRBV18 with TRBJ2-2, with D unclear. This CDR3 is 14 amino acids long. Trimming took 6 bases from V and 10 from J, leaving 18 bases between them. CDR1 and CDR2 (germline): KGHSH, LQKENI.

This chain links TRBV29-1 with TRBJ2-7; TRBD1 agrees at 9 bases. V was pared by 7 bases and J by 5 bases, with 9 bases of the junction left unmatched. The CDR3 contains 13 residues. Germline assignment: CDR1 SQVTM and CDR2 ANQGSEA. The CDR3 region is CSAINRGLNEQYF. In DNA, the CDR3 is TGCAGCGCAATCAACAGGGGGCTAAACGAGCAGTACTTC.